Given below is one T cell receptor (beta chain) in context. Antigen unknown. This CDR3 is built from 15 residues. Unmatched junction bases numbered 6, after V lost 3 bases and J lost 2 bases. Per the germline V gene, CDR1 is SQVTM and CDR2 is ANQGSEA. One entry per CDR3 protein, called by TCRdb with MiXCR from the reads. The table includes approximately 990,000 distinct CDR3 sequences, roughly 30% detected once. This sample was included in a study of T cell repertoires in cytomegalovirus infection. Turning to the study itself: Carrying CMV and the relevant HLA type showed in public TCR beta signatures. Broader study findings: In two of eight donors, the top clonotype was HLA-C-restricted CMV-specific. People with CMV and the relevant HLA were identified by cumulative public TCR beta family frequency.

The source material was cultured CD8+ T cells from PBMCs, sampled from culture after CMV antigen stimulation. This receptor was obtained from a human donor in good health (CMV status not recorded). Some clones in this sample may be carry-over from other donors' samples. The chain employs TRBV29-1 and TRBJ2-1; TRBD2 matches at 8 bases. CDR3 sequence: CSVDGAGVTYNEQFF. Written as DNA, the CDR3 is TGCAGCGTTGATGGAGCGGGGGTGACCTACAATGAGCAGTTCTTC.